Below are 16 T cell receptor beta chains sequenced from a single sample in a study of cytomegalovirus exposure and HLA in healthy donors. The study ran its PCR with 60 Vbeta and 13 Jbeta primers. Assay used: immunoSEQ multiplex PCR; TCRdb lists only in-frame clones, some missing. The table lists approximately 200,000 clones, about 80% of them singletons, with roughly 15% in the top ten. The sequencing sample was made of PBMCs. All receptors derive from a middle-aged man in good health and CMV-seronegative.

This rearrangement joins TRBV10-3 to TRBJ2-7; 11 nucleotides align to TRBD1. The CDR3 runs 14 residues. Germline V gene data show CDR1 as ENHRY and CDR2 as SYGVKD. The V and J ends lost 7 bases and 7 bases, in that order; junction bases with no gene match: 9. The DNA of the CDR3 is TGTGCCATCACCCCCGGACAGGGGGCCAGTGAGCAGTACTTC. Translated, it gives CAITPGQGASEQYF.

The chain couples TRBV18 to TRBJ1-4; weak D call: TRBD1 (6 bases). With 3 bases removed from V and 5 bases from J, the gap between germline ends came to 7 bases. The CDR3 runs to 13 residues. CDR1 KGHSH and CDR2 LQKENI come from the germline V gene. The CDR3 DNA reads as TGTGCCAGCTCACCGGACAGAAATGAAAAACTGTTTTTT. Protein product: CASSPDRNEKLFF.

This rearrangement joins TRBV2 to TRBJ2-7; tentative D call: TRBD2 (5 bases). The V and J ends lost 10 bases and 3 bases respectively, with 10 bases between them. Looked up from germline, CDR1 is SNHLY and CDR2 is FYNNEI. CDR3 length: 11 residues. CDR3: CATERDYEQYF. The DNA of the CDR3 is TGTGCCACCGAGAGGGACTACGAGCAGTACTTC.

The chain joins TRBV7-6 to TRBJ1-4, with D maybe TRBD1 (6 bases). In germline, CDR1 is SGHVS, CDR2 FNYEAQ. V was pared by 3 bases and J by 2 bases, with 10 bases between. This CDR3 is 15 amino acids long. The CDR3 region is CASSFSGVTNEKLFF. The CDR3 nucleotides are TGTGCCAGCAGCTTTTCAGGGGTCACTAATGAAAAACTGTTTTTT.

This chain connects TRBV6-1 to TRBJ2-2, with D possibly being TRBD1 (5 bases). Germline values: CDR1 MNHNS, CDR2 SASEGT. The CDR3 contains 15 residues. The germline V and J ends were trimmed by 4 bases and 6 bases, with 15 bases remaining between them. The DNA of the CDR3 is TGTGCCAGCAGTGCGGACATCGGGCAATCCGGGGAGCTGTTTTTT. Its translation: CASSADIGQSGELFF.

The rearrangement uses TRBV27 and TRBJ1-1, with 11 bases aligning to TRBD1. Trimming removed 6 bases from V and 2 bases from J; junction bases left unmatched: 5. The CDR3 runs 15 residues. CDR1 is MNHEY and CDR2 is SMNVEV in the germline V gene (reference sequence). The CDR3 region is CASRWTGGRNTEAFF. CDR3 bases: TGTGCCAGCAGGTGGACAGGGGGCAGAAACACTGAAGCTTTCTTT.

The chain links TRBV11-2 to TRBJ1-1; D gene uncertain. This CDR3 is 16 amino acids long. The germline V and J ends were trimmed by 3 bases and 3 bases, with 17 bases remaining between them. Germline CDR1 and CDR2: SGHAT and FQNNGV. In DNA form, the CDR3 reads TGTGCCAGCAGCTTTCGGTCAGGCCGACCAGACACTGAAGCTTTCTTT. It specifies CASSFRSGRPDTEAFF.

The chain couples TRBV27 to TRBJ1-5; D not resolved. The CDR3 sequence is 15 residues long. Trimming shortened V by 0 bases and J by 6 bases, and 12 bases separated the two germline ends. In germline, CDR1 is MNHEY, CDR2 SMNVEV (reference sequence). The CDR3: CASSLSAGIGQPQHF. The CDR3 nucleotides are TGTGCCAGCAGTTTATCGGCAGGAATAGGTCAGCCCCAGCATTTT.

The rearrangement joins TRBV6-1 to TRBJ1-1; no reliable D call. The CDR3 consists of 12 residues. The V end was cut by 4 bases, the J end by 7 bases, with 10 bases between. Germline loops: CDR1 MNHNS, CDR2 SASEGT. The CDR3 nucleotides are TGTGCCAGCAGTGCCCACAGTGATGAAGCTTTCTTT. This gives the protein CASSAHSDEAFF.

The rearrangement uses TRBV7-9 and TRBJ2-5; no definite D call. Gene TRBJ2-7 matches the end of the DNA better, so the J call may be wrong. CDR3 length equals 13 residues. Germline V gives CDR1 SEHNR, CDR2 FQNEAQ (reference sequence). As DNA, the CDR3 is TGTGCCAGCAGCTTAGCGCCGTACTACGAGCAGTACTTC. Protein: CASSLAPYYEQYF.

The DNA of the CDR3 is TGTGCCAGCAGCTCCCTCGATAGAGGAAGAATGAGGAGGAGTCAGCAGTTCTTC. The encoded protein is CASSSLDRGRMRRSQQFF. J is TRBJ2-1 and V is TRBV7-8; TRBD2 might be the D (5 bases). There are 18 residues in the CDR3. Trimming stripped 4 bases from V and 11 bases from J, with 30 bases between. Germline assignment: CDR1 SGHVS and CDR2 FQNEAQ.

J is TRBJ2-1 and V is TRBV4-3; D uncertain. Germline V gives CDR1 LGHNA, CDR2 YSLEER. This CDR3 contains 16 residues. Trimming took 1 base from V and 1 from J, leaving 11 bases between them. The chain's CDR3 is CASSQAPQRSYNEQFF. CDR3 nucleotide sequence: TGCGCCAGCAGCCAAGCGCCCCAGCGATCCTACAATGAGCAGTTCTTC.

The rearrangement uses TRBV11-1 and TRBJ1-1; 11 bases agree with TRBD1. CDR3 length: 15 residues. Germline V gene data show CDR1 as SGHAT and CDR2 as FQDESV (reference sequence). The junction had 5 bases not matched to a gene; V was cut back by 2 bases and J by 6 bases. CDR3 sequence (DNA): TGTGCCAGCAGCTTACCCGGACAGGGGGCTGCTGAAGCTTTCTTT. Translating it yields CASSLPGQGAAEAFF.

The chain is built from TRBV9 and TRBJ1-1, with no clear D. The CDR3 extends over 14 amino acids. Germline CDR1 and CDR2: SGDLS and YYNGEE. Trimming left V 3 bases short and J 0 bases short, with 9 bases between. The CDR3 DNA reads TGTGCCAGCAGCGGTAGAGCTATGAACACTGAAGCTTTCTTT. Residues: CASSGRAMNTEAFF.

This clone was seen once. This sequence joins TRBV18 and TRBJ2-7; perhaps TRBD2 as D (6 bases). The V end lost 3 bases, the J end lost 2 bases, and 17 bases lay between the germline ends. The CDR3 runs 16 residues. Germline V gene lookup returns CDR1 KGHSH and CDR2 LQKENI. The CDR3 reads CASSPAGRTPTYEQYF. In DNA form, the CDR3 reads TGTGCCAGCTCACCGGCGGGGCGGACCCCTACCTACGAGCAGTACTTC.

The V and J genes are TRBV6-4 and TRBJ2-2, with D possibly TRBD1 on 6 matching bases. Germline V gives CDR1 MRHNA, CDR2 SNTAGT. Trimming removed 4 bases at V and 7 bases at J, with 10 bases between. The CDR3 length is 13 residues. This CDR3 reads CASSGTEDGELFF. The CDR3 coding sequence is TGTGCCAGCAGTGGGACAGAGGACGGGGAGCTGTTTTTT.